This T cell receptor (beta chain) originates from a study of shared clonotypes between healthy human individuals. About the research overall: Ranging from 18 to 49 in age, donors were a couple of women and a few men. Overall study results and limits: Only blood samples were collected, and tissue repertoires likely differ. Clonotypes that were shared across a handful of donors made up approximately 5.1% of naive CD4 clonotypes. Having only a few donors restricted how much genetic and exposure-history diversity was captured.

The V end lost 0 bases, the J end lost 7 bases, and 13 bases lay between the germline ends. From germline, CDR1 is SGHRS and CDR2 YFSETQ. The CDR3 contains 14 residues. Generated by immunoSEQ multiplex PCR, the TCRdb table keeps only in-frame clones and is missing some. The sample has 950,000 to 1,100,000 clones, about 74% seen once; the top ten hold approximately 1.5%. About this clone itself: Its antigen is not identified.

The TCR comes from a man between 18 and 35 years old in good health. The chain is built from TRBV5-1 and TRBJ2-5; D perhaps matches TRBD2 (5 bases). The sample comprised memory CD4+ T cells sorted from blood. This sample's subset: CD45RA-negative fraction. CDR3 amino acids: CASSLGLAEGTQYF. The CDR3, as DNA: TGCGCCAGCAGCTTGGGGCTCGCCGAGGGGACCCAGTACTTC.